A single sample is the source of the 5 T cell receptor beta chains below, sequenced in a study of T cell responses to AZD1222 COVID-19 vaccine. The assay was immunoSEQ multiplex PCR, and TCRdb's table has in-frame clones only and misses some. The sample has some 150,000 clones; approximately 83% are singletons. Sequences were derived from peripheral blood, sampled on day 0 of AZD1222 vaccination. The receptors originated from an adult in good health.

CDR3 in amino acids: CASSPGTTNTGELFF. The CDR3 DNA sequence: TGTGCCAGCTCACCCGGGACTACGAACACCGGGGAGCTGTTTTTT. The V call is TRBV18, the J call TRBJ2-2; 7 nucleotides align to TRBD2. The CDR3 loop spans 15 amino acids. V shed 3 bases, J shed 0 bases, and the junction held 1 base outside the gene matches. Germline loops: CDR1 KGHSH, CDR2 LQKENI.

The chain employs TRBV27 and TRBJ2-5, with D possibly matching TRBD2 (6 bases). The CDR3 consists of 16 residues. The germline V and J ends were trimmed by 0 bases and 1 base, with 12 bases remaining between them. CDR1 MNHEY and CDR2 SMNVEV come from the germline V gene (reference sequence). This CDR3 reads CASSLSPRSGQETQYF. Written as DNA, the CDR3 is TGTGCCAGCAGTTTATCGCCCCGTAGCGGCCAAGAGACCCAGTACTTC.

This chain uses TRBV5-6 with TRBJ2-3, with 7 bases aligning to TRBD2. With V trimmed by 1 base and J by 3 bases, 2 bases remained unmatched. CDR3 length: 14 residues. Germline V CDR1 and CDR2: SGHDT, YYEEEE. CDR3 bases: TGTGCCAGCAGCTTGCGGGGGGAAACAGATACGCAGTATTTT. As protein: CASSLRGETDTQYF. The full variable domain, completed using reference TRBV5-6 and TRBJ2-3, is DAGVTQSPTHLIKTRGQQVTLRCSPKSGHDTVSWYQQALGQGPQFIFQYYEEEERQRGNFPDRFSGHQFPNYSSELNVNALLLGDSALYLCASSLRGETDTQYFGPGTRLTVL.

The chain combines TRBV19 with TRBJ1-1; D is perhaps TRBD1 (5 bases). Trimming shortened V by 3 bases and J by 5 bases, and 10 bases separated the two germline ends. The CDR3 runs to 13 residues. Germline-derived CDR1 and CDR2 are LNHDA and SQIVND (reference sequence). CDR3 sequence: CASSMLAGTEAFF. CDR3 nucleotides: TGTGCCAGTAGTATGTTGGCAGGGACTGAAGCTTTCTTT.

The chain recombines TRBV11-2 with TRBJ2-6; 8 bases map to TRBD1. Germline loops: CDR1 SGHAT, CDR2 FQNNGV. The J segment lost 4 bases and the V segment lost 4 bases, leaving 9 bases of the junction unmatched. CDR3 length: 17 residues. CDR3 sequence reads: CASSYRDRPSGANVLTF. The CDR3 DNA sequence: TGTGCCAGCAGCTACCGGGACAGGCCATCCGGGGCCAACGTCCTGACTTTC.